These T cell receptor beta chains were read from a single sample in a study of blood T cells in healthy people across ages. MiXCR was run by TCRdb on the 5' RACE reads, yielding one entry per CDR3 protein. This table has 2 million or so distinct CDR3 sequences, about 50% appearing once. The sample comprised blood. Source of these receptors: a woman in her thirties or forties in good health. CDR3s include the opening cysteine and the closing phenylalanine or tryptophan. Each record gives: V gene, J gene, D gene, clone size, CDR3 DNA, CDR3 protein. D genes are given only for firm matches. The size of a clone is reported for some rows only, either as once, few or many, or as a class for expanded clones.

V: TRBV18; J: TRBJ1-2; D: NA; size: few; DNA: TGTGCCAGCACCGTTGACAGCGTCTATGGCTACACCTTC; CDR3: CASTVDSVYGYTF
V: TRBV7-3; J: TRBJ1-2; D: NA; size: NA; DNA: TGTGCCAGCAGCCTCCGAGGAGGGGGAGGTAGTGGCTACACCTTC; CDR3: CASSLRGGGGSGYTF
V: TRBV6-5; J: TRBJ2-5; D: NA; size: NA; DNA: TGTGCCAGCAGTTACGGTCTGTACCAAGAGACCCAGTACTTC; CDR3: CASSYGLYQETQYF
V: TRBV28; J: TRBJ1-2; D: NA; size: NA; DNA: TGTGCCAGCAGTTTAGGTCTTACGGAGACTAACTATGACTACACCTTC; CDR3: CASSLGLTETNYDYTF
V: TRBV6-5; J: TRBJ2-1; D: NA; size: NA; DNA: TGTGCCAGCAGTTACCAATCGGGGGGCCATGAGCAGTTCTTC; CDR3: CASSYQSGGHEQFF
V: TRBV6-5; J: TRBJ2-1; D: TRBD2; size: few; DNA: TGTGCCAGCAGTAACTCCCCGGGGGGGCTCTACAATGAGCAGTTCTTC; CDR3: CASSNSPGGLYNEQFF
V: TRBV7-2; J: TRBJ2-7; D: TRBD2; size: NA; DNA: TGTGCCAGCAGCTCGCTCGGGGCGGGGGGGTCCTACGAGCAGTACTTC; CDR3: CASSSLGAGGSYEQYF
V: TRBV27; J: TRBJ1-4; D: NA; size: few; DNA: TGTGCCAGCAGTTCAAAGACTTCTGGTCATGAAAAACTGTTTTTT; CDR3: CASSSKTSGHEKLFF
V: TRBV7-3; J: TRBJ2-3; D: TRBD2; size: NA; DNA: TGTGCCTGCAGCGTTTACGGGGGGTCCCGAGATACGCAGTATTTT; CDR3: CACSVYGGSRDTQYF
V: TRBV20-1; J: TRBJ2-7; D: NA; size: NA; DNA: TGCAGTGCTAGAGAGGGGGGGCCGATCGCCGAGCAGTACTTC; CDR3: CSAREGGPIAEQYF
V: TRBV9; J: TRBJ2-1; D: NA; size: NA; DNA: TGTGCCAGCAGCGTAGCTACAGACTACAATGAGCAGTTCTTC; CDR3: CASSVATDYNEQFF
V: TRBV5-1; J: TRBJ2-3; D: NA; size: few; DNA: TGCGCCAGCAGCTTGTCGCGCATCACCACAGATACGCAGTATTTT; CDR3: CASSLSRITTDTQYF
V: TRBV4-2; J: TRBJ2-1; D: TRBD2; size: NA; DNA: TGTGCCAGCAGCCAAGAATGGCGCGGGGGGACCTACAATGAGCAGTTCTTC; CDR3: CASSQEWRGGTYNEQFF
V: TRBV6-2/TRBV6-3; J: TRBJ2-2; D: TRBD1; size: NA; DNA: TGTGCCAGCAGTCTCAAAGTCTTGGGACAGGGCACCGGGGAGCTGTTTTTT; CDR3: CASSLKVLGQGTGELFF
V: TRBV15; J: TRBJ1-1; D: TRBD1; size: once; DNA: TGTGCCACCAGCAGAGAGCCAGGGGGAGGAACTGAAGCTTTCTTT; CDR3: CATSREPGGGTEAFF
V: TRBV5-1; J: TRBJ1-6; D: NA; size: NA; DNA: TGCGCCAGCAGCCCGAACGGACAATTGCCCCTCCACTTT; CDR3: CASSPNGQLPLHF